This entry is about one TCR beta chain. The data belong to a study of control samples from healthy donors and cancer patients. Germline V gene lookup returns CDR1 SGHVS and CDR2 FQNEAQ. The V gene lost 4 bases and the J gene lost 0 bases, with 3 bases spanning the gap. There are 12 residues in the CDR3. Only in-frame clones appear in the TCRdb table, and some are missing; sequencing was by immunoSEQ multiplex PCR. The table lists about 220,000 clones, 85% to 95% of them singletons, with around 1.5% in the top ten. This rearrangement joins TRBV7-8 to TRBJ2-5, with no clear D. The specimen was blood. This TCR came from a man aged 45-60 years in good health. CDR3 protein: CASSYYQETQYF. In DNA form, the CDR3 reads TGTGCCAGCAGCTACTACCAAGAGACCCAGTACTTC.